Here is one T cell receptor beta chain with its context. Its antigen is not identified. V shed 6 bases and J shed 5 bases, with 18 bases lying between them. This CDR3 region has 15 residues. Germline values: CDR1 LNHDA, CDR2 SQIVND (reference sequence). These data come from a study of OX40 agonist ivuxolimab in advanced cancers. At the level of the study: The dose of intravenous ivuxolimab that patients received every 2 weeks ranged from 0.01 to 10 mg/kg. It was permissible to have had prior anti-PD-1, anti-PD-L1 or anti-CTLA-4 therapy, and approximately 38% had some.

Study conclusions and caveats: The study found that CD8+ T cells averaged more expanded clones than CD4+. The investigators did not determine what antigen specificity the expanded peripheral T cells had.

Clones were read by immunoSEQ multiplex PCR, and TCRdb kept only the in-frame ones, dropping some. The table has some 55,000 clones, more than 75% seen once. This TCR came from an adult with an advanced solid tumor such as melanoma, head and neck, liver or kidney cancer. The V and J genes are TRBV19 and TRBJ2-3; no reliable D call. Sequencing used CD4+ or CD8+ T cells sorted from blood, obtained in a trial of the OX40 agonist ivuxolimab. The CDR3 is CASRQSQDPGDTQYF. The CDR3 nucleotides are TGTGCCAGTAGACAGTCCCAGGACCCGGGAGATACGCAGTATTTT.